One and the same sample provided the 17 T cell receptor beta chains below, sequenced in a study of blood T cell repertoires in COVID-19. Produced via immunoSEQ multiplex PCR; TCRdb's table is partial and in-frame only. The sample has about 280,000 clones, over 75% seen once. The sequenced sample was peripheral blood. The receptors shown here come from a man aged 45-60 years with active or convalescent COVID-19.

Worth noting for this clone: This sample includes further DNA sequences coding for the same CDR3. The CDR3 region is CASSPGQNYGYTF. The CDR3 DNA reads as TGTGCCAGCAGTCCGGGACAGAACTATGGCTACACCTTC. The rearrangement joins TRBV12-3 or TRBV12-4 to TRBJ1-2, with TRBD1 matching 7 bases. The trim removed 5 bases at V and 2 bases at J, leaving 2 bases unmatched. This CDR3 has 13 amino acids.

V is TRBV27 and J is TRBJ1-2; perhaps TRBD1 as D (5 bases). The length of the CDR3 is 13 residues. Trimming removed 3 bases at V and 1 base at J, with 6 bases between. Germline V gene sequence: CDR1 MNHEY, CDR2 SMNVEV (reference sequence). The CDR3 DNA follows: TGTGCCAGCAGTTTGGGACTTAACTATGGCTACACCTTC. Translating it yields CASSLGLNYGYTF.

CDR3 in DNA: TGCGCCAGCAGCCCCGGACAGGCGAGCTACGAGCAGTACTTC. It specifies CASSPGQASYEQYF. This sequence joins TRBV5-1 and TRBJ2-7; 7 bases align to TRBD1. CDR3 size: 14 residues. Germline CDR1 is SGHRS and CDR2 is YFSETQ. Trimming at V came to 4 bases and at J to 3 bases, leaving 7 bases not matched to a gene.

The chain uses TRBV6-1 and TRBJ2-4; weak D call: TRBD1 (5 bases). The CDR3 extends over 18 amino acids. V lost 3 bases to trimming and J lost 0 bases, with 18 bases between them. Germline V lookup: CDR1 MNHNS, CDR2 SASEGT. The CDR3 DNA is TGTGCCAGCAGTGAGGAAGTCAGGGTCTTACTAGCCAAAAACATTCAGTACTTC. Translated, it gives CASSEEVRVLLAKNIQYF.

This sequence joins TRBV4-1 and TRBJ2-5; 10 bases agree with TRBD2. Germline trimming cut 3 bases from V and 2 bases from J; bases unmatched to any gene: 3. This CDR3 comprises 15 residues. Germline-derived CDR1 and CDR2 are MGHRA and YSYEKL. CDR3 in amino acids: CASSHLSGGQETQYF. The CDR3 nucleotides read TGCGCCAGCAGCCACCTTAGCGGGGGGCAAGAGACCCAGTACTTC.

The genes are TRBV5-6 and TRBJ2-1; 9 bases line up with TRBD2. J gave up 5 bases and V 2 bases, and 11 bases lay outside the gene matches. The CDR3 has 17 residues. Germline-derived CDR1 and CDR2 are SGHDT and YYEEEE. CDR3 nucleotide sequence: TGTGCCAGCAGCTTTCGTAGCGGGAGTATGAGGCACAATGAGCAGTTCTTC. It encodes CASSFRSGSMRHNEQFF.

CDR3 residues: CATSRTGQGNEKLFF. The CDR3 bases are TGTGCCACCAGCAGAACGGGACAGGGAAATGAAAAACTGTTTTTT. The rearrangement joins TRBV15 to TRBJ1-4; TRBD1 matches at 9 bases. Germline values: CDR1 LNHNV, CDR2 YYDKDF (reference sequence). V trimming: 2 bases; J trimming: 5 bases; junction bases outside the gene matches: 3. The CDR3 is 15 residues long.

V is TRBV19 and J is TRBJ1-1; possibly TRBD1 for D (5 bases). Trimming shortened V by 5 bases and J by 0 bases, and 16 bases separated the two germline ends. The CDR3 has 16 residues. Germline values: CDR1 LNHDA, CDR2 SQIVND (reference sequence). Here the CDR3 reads CASSPRRWGMNTEAFF. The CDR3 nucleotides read TGTGCCAGTAGTCCCCGTCGGTGGGGCATGAACACTGAAGCTTTCTTT.

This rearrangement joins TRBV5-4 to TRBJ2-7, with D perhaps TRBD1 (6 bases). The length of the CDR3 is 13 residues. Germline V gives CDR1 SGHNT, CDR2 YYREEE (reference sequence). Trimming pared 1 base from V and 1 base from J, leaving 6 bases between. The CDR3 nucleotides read TGTGCCAGCAGCTTGCAGGGGTCCTACGAGCAGTACTTC. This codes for CASSLQGSYEQYF.

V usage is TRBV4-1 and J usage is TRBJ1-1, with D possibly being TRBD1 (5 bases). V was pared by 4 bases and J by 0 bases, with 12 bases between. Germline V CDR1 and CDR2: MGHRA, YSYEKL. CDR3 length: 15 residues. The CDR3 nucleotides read TGCGCCAGCAGCCCTCAGACAGCCATGAACACTGAAGCTTTCTTT. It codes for CASSPQTAMNTEAFF.

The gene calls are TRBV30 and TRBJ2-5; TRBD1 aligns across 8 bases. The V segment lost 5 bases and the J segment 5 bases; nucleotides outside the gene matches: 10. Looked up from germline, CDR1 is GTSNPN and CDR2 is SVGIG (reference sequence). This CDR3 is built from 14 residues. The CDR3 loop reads CAWDWQGASETQYF. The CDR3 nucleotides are TGTGCCTGGGATTGGCAGGGGGCATCGGAGACCCAGTACTTC.

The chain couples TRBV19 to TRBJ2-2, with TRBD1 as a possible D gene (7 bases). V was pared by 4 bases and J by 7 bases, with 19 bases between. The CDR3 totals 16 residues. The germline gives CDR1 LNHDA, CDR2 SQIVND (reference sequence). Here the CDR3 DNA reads TGTGCCAGTAGTAGTACAGGGGAGGTTGGCGACGGGGAGCTGTTTTTT. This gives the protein CASSSTGEVGDGELFF.

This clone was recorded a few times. CDR3 residues: CASSLTSGVSEQYF. Written as DNA, the CDR3 is TGTGCCAGCAGCTTAACTAGCGGGGTTTCGGAGCAGTACTTC. The rearrangement joins TRBV7-2 to TRBJ2-7; 10 bases are shared with TRBD2. V gave up 2 bases and J gave up 7 bases; unmatched junction bases: 5. CDR1 and CDR2 (germline): SGHTA, FQGNSA. This CDR3 comprises 14 residues.

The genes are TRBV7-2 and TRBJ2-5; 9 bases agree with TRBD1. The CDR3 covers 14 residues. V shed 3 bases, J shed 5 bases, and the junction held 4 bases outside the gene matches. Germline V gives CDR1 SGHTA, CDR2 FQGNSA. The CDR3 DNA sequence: TGTGCCAGCAGCTTTAACAGGGGGCAGGAGACCCAGTACTTC. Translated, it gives CASSFNRGQETQYF.

The CDR3 bases are TGTGCCAGCAGCGTAGATGGGGCCATCTATGGCTACACCTTC. Translated: CASSVDGAIYGYTF. The chain couples TRBV9 to TRBJ1-2; a possible D gene is TRBD1 (5 bases). This CDR3 is 14 amino acids long. V gave up 0 bases and J gave up 4 bases, with 10 bases separating them. In germline, CDR1 is SGDLS, CDR2 YYNGEE. Based on the CDR3 plus reference TRBV9 and TRBJ1-2, the full variable domain is DSGVTQTPKHLITATGQRVTLRCSPRSGDLSVYWYQQSLDQGLQFLIQYYNGEERAKGNILERFSAQQFPDLHSELNLSSLELGDSALYFCASSVDGAIYGYTFGSGTRLTVV.

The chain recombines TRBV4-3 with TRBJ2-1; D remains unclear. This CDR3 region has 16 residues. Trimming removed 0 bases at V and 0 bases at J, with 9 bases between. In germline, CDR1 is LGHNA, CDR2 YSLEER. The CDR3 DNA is TGCGCCAGCAGCCAAGAAGAGCGATTCTCCTACAATGAGCAGTTCTTC. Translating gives CASSQEERFSYNEQFF.

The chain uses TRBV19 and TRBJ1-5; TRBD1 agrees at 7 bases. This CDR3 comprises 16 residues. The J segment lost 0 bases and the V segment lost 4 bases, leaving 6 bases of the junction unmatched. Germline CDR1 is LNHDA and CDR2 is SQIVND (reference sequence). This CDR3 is CASSTGQPYSNQPQHF. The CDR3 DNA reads TGTGCCAGTAGTACGGGACAGCCATATAGCAATCAGCCCCAGCATTTT.